The clone carrying this T cell receptor beta chain was recorded a few times. The antigen remains unidentified. This entry comes from a study of T-cell memory formation after mild COVID-19. The CDR3 is made up of 15 amino acids. From germline, CDR1 is SNHLY and CDR2 FYNNEI. Trimming stripped 0 bases from V and 1 base from J, with 8 bases between. General study results and limits: A balance of CD4 and CD8 characterized clones contracting day 15 to 85, whereas later expanders leaned CD4+.

TCRdb redid the calling of the 5' RACE reads with MiXCR, one entry per CDR3 protein. The sample yields roughly 190,000 distinct CDR3 sequences, about 11% seen once. The receptor comes from a man between 18 and 35 years old who had mild COVID-19 (a few samples of this study predate the infection). Cell type and time point are not known. The specimen sequenced was PBMCs or a T cell subset sorted from them (not recorded which). The chain has TRBV2 and TRBJ2-3; D might be TRBD2 (6 bases). This CDR3 is CASSEAWGGTDTQYF. The CDR3 DNA follows: TGTGCCAGCAGTGAAGCATGGGGGGGCACAGATACGCAGTATTTT.